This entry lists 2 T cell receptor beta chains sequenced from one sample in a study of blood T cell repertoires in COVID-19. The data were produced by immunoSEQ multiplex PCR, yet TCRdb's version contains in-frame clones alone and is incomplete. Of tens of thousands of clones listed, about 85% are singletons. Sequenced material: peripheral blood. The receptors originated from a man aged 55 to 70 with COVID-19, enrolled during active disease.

The CDR3 DNA is TGCAGTGCTAGTCCGACAGGGAGAGAAGAGACCCAGTACTTC. It yields the protein CSASPTGREETQYF. This sequence joins TRBV20-1 and TRBJ2-5; TRBD1 matches 7 bases. The V gene end was trimmed by 3 bases and the J gene end by 3 bases; junction bases not matched to a gene: 7. The germline CDR1 and CDR2 sequences are DFQATT and SNEGSKA (reference sequence). The CDR3 totals 14 residues.

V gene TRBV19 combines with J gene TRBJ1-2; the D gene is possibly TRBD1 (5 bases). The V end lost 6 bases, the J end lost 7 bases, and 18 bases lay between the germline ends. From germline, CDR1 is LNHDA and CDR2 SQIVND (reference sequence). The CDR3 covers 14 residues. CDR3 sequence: CASSLEGRGSGYTF. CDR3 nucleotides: TGTGCCAGTAGCCTCGAAGGGAGGGGTTCTGGCTACACCTTC.